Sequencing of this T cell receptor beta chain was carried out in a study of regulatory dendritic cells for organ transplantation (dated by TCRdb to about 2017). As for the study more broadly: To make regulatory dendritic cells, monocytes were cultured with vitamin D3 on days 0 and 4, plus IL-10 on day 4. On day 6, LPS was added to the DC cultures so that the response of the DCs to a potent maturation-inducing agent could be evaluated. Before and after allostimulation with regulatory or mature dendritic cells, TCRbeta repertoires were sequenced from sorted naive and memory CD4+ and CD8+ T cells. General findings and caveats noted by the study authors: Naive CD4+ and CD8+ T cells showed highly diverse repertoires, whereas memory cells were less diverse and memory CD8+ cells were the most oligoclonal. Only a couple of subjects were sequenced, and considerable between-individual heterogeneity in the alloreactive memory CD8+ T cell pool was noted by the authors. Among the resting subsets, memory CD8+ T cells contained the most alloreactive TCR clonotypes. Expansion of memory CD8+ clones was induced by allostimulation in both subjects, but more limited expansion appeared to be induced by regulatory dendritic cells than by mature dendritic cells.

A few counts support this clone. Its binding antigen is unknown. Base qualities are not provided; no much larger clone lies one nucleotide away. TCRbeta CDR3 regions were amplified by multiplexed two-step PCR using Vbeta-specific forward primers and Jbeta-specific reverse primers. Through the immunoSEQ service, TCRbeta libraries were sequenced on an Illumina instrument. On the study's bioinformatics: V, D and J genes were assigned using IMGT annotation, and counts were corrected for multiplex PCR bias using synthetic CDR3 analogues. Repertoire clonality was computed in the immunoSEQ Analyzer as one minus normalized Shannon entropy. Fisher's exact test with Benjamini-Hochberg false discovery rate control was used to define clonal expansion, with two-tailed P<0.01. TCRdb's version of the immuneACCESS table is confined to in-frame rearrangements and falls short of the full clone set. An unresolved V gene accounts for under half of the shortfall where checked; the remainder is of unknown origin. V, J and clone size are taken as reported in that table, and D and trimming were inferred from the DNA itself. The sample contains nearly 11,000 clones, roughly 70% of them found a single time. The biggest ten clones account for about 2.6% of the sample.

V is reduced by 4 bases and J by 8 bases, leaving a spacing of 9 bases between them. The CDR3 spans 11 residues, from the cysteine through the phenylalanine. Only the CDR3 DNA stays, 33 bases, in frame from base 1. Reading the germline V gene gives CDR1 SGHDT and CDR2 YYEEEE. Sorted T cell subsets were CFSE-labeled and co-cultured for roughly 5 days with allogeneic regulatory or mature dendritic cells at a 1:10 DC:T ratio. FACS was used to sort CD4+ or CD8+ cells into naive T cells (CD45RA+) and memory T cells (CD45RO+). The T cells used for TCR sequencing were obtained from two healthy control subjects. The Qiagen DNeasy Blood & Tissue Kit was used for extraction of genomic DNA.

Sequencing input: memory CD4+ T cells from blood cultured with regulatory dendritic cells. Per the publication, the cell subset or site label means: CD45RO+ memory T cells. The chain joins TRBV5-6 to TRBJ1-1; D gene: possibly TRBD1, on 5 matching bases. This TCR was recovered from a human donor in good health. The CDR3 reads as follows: CASSVRTEAFF. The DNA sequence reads TGTGCCAGCAGCGTCCGGACAGAAGCTTTCTTT. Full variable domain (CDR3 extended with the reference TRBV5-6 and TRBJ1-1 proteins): DAGVTQSPTHLIKTRGQQVTLRCSPKSGHDTVSWYQQALGQGPQFIFQYYEEEERQRGNFPDRFSGHQFPNYSSELNVNALLLGDSALYLCASSVRTEAFFGQGTRLTVV.